A selection of T cell receptor beta chains follows, all from one sample in a study of T-cell reconstitution after alpha-beta-depleted transplantation in children. One entry per CDR3 protein results from TCRdb running MiXCR on the PCR reads. The sample includes hundreds of thousands of distinct CDR3 sequences, about 9.5% of them seen just once. The input for sequencing was PBMCs, taken before TCRalphabeta/CD19-depleted stem cell transplant. Receptor source: a boy under two years old with acute myeloid leukemia, due to receive a stem cell transplant. CDR3s include the opening cysteine and the closing phenylalanine or tryptophan. The D gene is left open where the match is weak. Clone sizes are given selectively: once, few, many, or a class where the clone is expanded.

d_gene	abundance	j_gene	v_gene	CDR3nt	CDR3aa
-	many	TRBJ1-1	TRBV5-6	TGTGCCAGCAGCTTGGGGGCATATGAAGCTTTCTTT	CASSLGAYEAFF
-	many	TRBJ2-1	TRBV20-1	TGCAGTGCGTCGGGCGGGGTTCTCTACAATGAGCAGTTCTTC	CSASGGVLYNEQFF
-	-	TRBJ2-2	TRBV19	TGTGCCAGTAGTATGCAGGGGCAGGCCGGGGAGCTGTTTTTT	CASSMQGQAGELFF
TRBD1	many	TRBJ2-7	TRBV7-8	TGTGCCAGCAGCTTAGGTGACAGGGCCCTCGAGCAGTACTTC	CASSLGDRALEQYF
-	-	TRBJ1-2	TRBV2	TGTGCCAGCAGTGAAAAGGCAGGGGTTAACTATGGCTACACCTTC	CASSEKAGVNYGYTF
-	many	TRBJ2-5	TRBV12-3/TRBV12-4	TGTGCCAGCAGTTTTCGTAGCGGCTACCAAGAGACCCAGTACTTC	CASSFRSGYQETQYF
-	-	TRBJ2-1	TRBV9	TGTGCCAGCAGGGAGACAGGTATTCTCCTATATCGCTCCTACAATGAGCAGTTCTTC	CASRETGILLYRSYNEQFF
TRBD1	-	TRBJ2-7	TRBV10-3	TGTGCCATCAGTGGACAGGGGAACTACGAGCAGTACTTC	CAISGQGNYEQYF
TRBD1	many	TRBJ1-2	TRBV5-1	TGCGCCAGCAGCTTGGCTAGGGGGCCCGGCTACACCTTC	CASSLARGPGYTF
TRBD1	-	TRBJ2-5	TRBV10-3	TGTGCCATCAGTGATCCGGACAGGGGGCTGGAGACCCAGTACTTC	CAISDPDRGLETQYF
-	many	TRBJ2-5	TRBV7-2	TGTGCCAGCAGCCTACTGTGGAAAAGGGCGGAGACCCAGTACTTC	CASSLLWKRAETQYF
TRBD1	many	TRBJ2-3	TRBV29-1	TGCAGCGTTGATGGCCGAACGGACAGGGTCCCAGATACGCAGTATTTT	CSVDGRTDRVPDTQYF
-	many	TRBJ2-3	TRBV12-3/TRBV12-4	TGTGCCAGCAGCCAGATAGATACGCAGTATTTT	CASSQIDTQYF
-	many	TRBJ2-1	TRBV5-1	TGCGCCAGCAGCCTGACATTTTCCAATGAGCAGTTCTTC	CASSLTFSNEQFF
-	many	TRBJ2-2	TRBV3-1	TGTGCCAGCAGCCAAGATGGTGGGGCGCCCGGGGAGCTGTTTTTT	CASSQDGGAPGELFF
TRBD1	many	TRBJ2-1	TRBV29-1	TGCAGCGAGGGGACAGCCCACAATGAGCAGTTCTTC	CSEGTAHNEQFF
TRBD1	-	TRBJ1-4	TRBV2	TGTGCCTTCAGTTTCCCACCCCTCGACAGGGGGCCACCTAATGAAAAACTGTTTTTT	CAFSFPPLDRGPPNEKLFF
-	many	TRBJ2-7	TRBV6-5	TGTGCCAGCAGTTACTCCACGGTGAGCTCCTACGAGCAGTACTTC	CASSYSTVSSYEQYF
-	many	TRBJ2-1	TRBV3-1	TGTGCCAGCAGCCAAGAGATGCCAGGACTCATACCTAGGGGTAGCAATGAGCAGTTCTTC	CASSQEMPGLIPRGSNEQFF
TRBD1	many	TRBJ1-2	TRBV29-1	TGCAGCGTGGGACAGCTCTATGGCTACACCTTC	CSVGQLYGYTF
TRBD2	many	TRBJ2-5	TRBV7-2	TGTGCCAGCAGCTTAGCCGGGAGGGCAGAGACCCAGTACTTC	CASSLAGRAETQYF
-	many	TRBJ2-5	TRBV7-6	TGTGCCAGCAGCGAGCAGGCCGGCCAAGAGACCCAGTACTTC	CASSEQAGQETQYF
TRBD1	many	TRBJ1-1	TRBV7-8	TGTGCCAGCAGCTTATCATACACAGGGGGCGGCACTGAAGCTTTCTTT	CASSLSYTGGGTEAFF
-	many	TRBJ1-1	TRBV5-1	TGCGCCAGCAGCTTGGCGGCGGGACTGAACACTGAAGCTTTCTTT	CASSLAAGLNTEAFF
TRBD1	many	TRBJ2-7	TRBV19	TGTGCCAGTAGCCGGACAGGGGACCAGGGCGAGCAGTACTTC	CASSRTGDQGEQYF
-	few	TRBJ2-7	TRBV19	TGTGCCAGTAGTATCTTCGGGGGTTCGGACGAGCAGTACTTC	CASSIFGGSDEQYF